This entry lists 3 T cell receptor beta chains sequenced from one sample in a study of Graves' ophthalmopathy and Graves' hyperthyroidism. Beta-chain TCR CDR3 regions were amplified from RNA transcripts. RT-PCR in the first round used HTBI primers; a second-round multiplex PCR followed. MiXCR, applied by TCRdb to the multiplex PCR reads, yields one record per CDR3 protein. The profile shows approximately 460,000 distinct CDR3 sequences, approximately 15% of them singletons. Input material: blood. The source of these receptors is a woman under 40 with Graves' ophthalmopathy.

There are many counts of this clonotype. The gene calls are TRBV20-1 and TRBJ2-7; 12 nucleotides match TRBD2. The CDR3 covers 17 residues. J gave up 0 bases and V 1 base, and 7 bases lay outside the gene matches. Per the germline V gene, CDR1 is DFQATT and CDR2 is SNEGSKA (reference sequence). This chain's CDR3 is CSARGTSGTQSSYEQYF. The DNA for the CDR3 is TGCAGTGCTAGAGGGACTAGCGGGACCCAGAGCTCCTACGAGCAGTACTTC.

This clonotype was seen ten or more times. The V gene is TRBV12-3 or TRBV12-4, the J gene TRBJ1-1, with D maybe TRBD1 (6 bases). The CDR3 extends over 13 amino acids. Trimming pared 3 bases from V and 7 bases from J, leaving 12 bases between. The DNA of the CDR3 is TGTGCCAGCAGTTTCACGGGGGGCGGTGAAGCTTTCTTT. Amino acid sequence: CASSFTGGGEAFF.

This clonotype was found many times. Germline and junction disagree at one end, which may indicate a read error. CDR3 nucleotide sequence: TGTGCCAGCAGCTTAGGTCAGCTAGCGGGGGGTCAAGAGACCAAGTACTTC. It yields the protein CASSLGQLAGGQETKYF. The J gene is TRBJ2-5, the V gene TRBV11-3; TRBD2 matches 11 bases. The CDR3 length is 17 residues. CDR1 is SGHNT and CDR2 is YENEEA in the germline V gene.